This T cell receptor (beta chain) stems from a study of technical replicates of blood from several donors. The table came from immunoSEQ multiplex PCR; TCRdb's copy has only in-frame clones and leaves some out. Seen here are under 85,000 clones, 95% to 97% observed once, and the top ten hold roughly 0.25%. The J segment lost 5 bases and the V segment lost 4 bases, leaving 7 bases of the junction unmatched. Germline lookup yields CDR1 SGHNT and CDR2 YYREEE (reference sequence). The CDR3 covers 14 residues. The chain carries TRBV5-4 and TRBJ1-1, with 8 bases fitting TRBD1. This TCR derives from a human donor in good health. Sequencing was performed on T cells isolated from PBMCs. CDR3 DNA: TGTGCCAGCAGCCTAGACAGGGGTGGAACTGAAGCTTTCTTT. Protein product: CASSLDRGGTEAFF.